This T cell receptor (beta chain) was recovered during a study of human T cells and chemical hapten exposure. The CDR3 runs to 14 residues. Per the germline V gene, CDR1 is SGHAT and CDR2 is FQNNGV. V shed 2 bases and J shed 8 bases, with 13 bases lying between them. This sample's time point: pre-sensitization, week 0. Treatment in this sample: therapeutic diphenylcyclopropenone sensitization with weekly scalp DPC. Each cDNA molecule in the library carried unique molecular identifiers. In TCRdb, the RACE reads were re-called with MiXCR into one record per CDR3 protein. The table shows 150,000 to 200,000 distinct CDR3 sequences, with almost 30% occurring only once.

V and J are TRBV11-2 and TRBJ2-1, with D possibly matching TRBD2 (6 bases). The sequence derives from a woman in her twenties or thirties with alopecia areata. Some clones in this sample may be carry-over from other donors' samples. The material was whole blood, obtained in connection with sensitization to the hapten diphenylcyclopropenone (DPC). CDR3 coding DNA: TGTGCCAGCAGCTTATCGCGGGGCCTGGATGAGCAGTTCTTC. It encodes CASSLSRGLDEQFF.